This record looks at one T cell receptor beta chain sequence and its context. The target antigen is unknown. This sample stems from a study of OX40 agonist ivuxolimab in advanced cancers. Looking at the study overall: Averaging 60 years in age, with a range of 23 to 79, the cohort was 82.7% male.

Sampling of blood occurred at baseline, cycle 4 day 1, and cycle 7 day 1. The method was immunoSEQ multiplex PCR; TCRdb's version includes in-frame clones alone and lacks a portion of them. The table records tens of thousands of clones, roughly 85% of them present only once. Study-wide findings and caveats: The study observed clonal expansion of CD4+ and CD8+ blood T cells by week 6 at 0.1 to 3.0 mg/kg.

The germline CDR1 and CDR2 sequences are MNHEY and SMNVEV (reference sequence). CDR3 length: 15 residues. The V and J ends lost 3 bases and 2 bases respectively, with 11 bases between them. The clonotype comes from an adult with an advanced solid tumor such as melanoma, head and neck, liver or kidney cancer. The source material was CD4+ or CD8+ T cells sorted from blood, sampled in a trial of the OX40 agonist ivuxolimab. This chain links TRBV27 with TRBJ1-5, with a tentative D call TRBD1 (5 bases). The CDR3 here is CASSFTQGGNQPQHF. The CDR3 DNA reads as TGTGCCAGCAGTTTTACTCAGGGTGGCAATCAGCCCCAGCATTTT.